The clone carrying this T cell receptor (beta chain) was detected only a few times. This specimen comes from a study of molecular identifiers for immune sequencing clone quantification. The germline V gene has CDR1 LNHDA and CDR2 SQIVND (reference sequence). This CDR3 contains 15 residues. Trimming took 6 bases from V and 4 from J, leaving 19 bases between them. Generation of bulk TCR libraries relied on previously described methods and listed TCR primers. TCRdb passed the PCR reads through MiXCR, listing each CDR3 protein once. The sample carries approximately 670,000 distinct CDR3 sequences, 15% to 20% recorded once.

The sequence was collected from a human donor in good health. Some libraries in this study had Jurkat cell RNA spiked in. Sample: naive CD8+ T cells from blood, with Jurkat cell RNA spiked in. Noted subset: FACS-sorted CD8+CD4-CCR7+CD45RA+ naive T cells. This rearrangement joins TRBV19 to TRBJ2-7; tentatively, D is TRBD2 (5 bases). CDR3 sequence: CASSETGIGAYEQYF. Here the CDR3 DNA reads TGTGCCAGTAGCGAAACCGGGATCGGTGCGTACGAGCAGTACTTC.